This T cell receptor (beta chain) was recovered during a study of cytomegalovirus exposure and HLA in healthy donors. Of note for this clone: As yet, its antigen is unknown.

With 1 base removed from V and 7 bases from J, the gap between germline ends came to 7 bases. CDR1 is SEHNR, CDR2 FQNEAQ, per germline (reference sequence). This CDR3 contains 13 residues. PCR employed 60 Vbeta and 13 Jbeta primers. Method: immunoSEQ multiplex PCR; TCRdb's copy keeps in-frame clones and lacks some. This sample has about 260,000 clones, with roughly 81% found just once. Study observations and caveats: Overall, approximately 150 TCR beta chains were annotated as cytomegalovirus-associated. An analysis that came later showed most CMV-associated TCR beta chains appearing HLA-restricted. There were a few CMV-associated chains whose specificity for CMV antigens was confirmed in vitro.

The sequenced material came from PBMCs. The chain carries TRBV7-9 and TRBJ2-2; no clear D gene. This receptor was obtained from a middle-aged woman in good health and CMV-seropositive. In DNA, the CDR3 is TGTGCCAGCAGCTTAGATGCTATCGGGGAGCTGTTTTTT. It codes for CASSLDAIGELFF.